This TCR beta chain comes out of a study of cytomegalovirus exposure and HLA in healthy donors. Germline V gene lookup returns CDR1 SNHLY and CDR2 FYNNEI. V was pared by 5 bases and J by 5 bases, with 15 bases between. The CDR3 has 14 residues. General observations from the study: Of the V segments, some could not be distinguished, including TRBV6-2 and TRBV6-3, and were excluded.

The PCR was carried out with 60 Vbeta primers and 13 Jbeta primers. Profiling relied on immunoSEQ multiplex PCR, and the TCRdb table lists in-frame clones only, not all of them. Of about 180,000 clones detected, under 85% appear once; the ten largest clones hold about 2.5%. A remark on this clone: Its antigen is not known.

Sequences were obtained from PBMCs. The chain joins TRBV2 to TRBJ1-1; D possibly corresponds to TRBD1 (5 bases). The source is a human donor in good health. This chain's CDR3 is CASSFGGGGTEAFF. In nucleotides, the CDR3 is TGTGCCAGCAGTTTCGGCGGGGGTGGGACTGAAGCTTTCTTT. The full variable domain, with the rest looked up from reference TRBV2 and TRBJ1-1, is EPEVTQTPSHQVTQMGQEVILRCVPISNHLYFYWYRQILGQKVEFLVSFYNNEISEKSEIFDDQFSVERPDGSNFTLKIRSTKLEDSAMYFCASSFGGGGTEAFFGQGTRLTVV.